The next 19 T cell receptor beta chains were all read from a single sample in a study of T-cell memory formation after mild COVID-19. Each CDR3 protein gets one entry after TCRdb re-called the 5' RACE reads with MiXCR. The sample has under 300,000 distinct CDR3 sequences, 15% to 20% seen once. Material for sequencing was PBMCs or a T cell subset sorted from them (not recorded which). The receptor source for this set is a man between 18 and 35 years old who had mild COVID-19 (a few samples of this study predate the infection). Cell type and time point are not known.

This clonotype was detected only a few times. This rearrangement joins TRBV12-3 or TRBV12-4 to TRBJ2-1; D is perhaps TRBD1 (7 bases). Trimming stripped 5 bases from V and 8 bases from J, with 13 bases between. This CDR3 has 13 amino acids. The CDR3 region is CASSRGTEDEQFF. CDR3 bases: TGTGCCAGCAGTCGCGGGACAGAGGATGAGCAGTTCTTC.

This clonotype was observed a handful of times. This chain links TRBV12-3 or TRBV12-4 with TRBJ1-2; D call uncertain. V was trimmed by 3 bases and J by 4 bases, leaving 15 bases between them. The CDR3 spans 15 residues. CDR3 in DNA: TGTGCCAGCAGTTTGAGGCGGCTGCTCCTCTATGGCTACACCTTC. It yields the protein CASSLRRLLLYGYTF.

This clonotype was detected many times. The chain recombines TRBV5-4 with TRBJ1-2, with a tentative D call TRBD1 (5 bases). V lost 4 bases to trimming and J lost 2 bases, with 9 bases between them. This CDR3 contains 13 residues. Germline CDR1 and CDR2: SGHNT and YYREEE (reference sequence). CDR3 in DNA: TGTGCCAGCAGCCGGGACGGCAACTATGGCTACACCTTC. Translating gives CASSRDGNYGYTF.

The V call is TRBV19, the J call TRBJ2-7, with D possibly matching TRBD2 (5 bases). The CDR3 has 14 amino acids. The germline gives CDR1 LNHDA, CDR2 SQIVND (reference sequence). The germline V and J ends were trimmed by 4 bases and 5 bases, with 15 bases remaining between them. The CDR3 region is CASSTRGTDHEQYF. The CDR3 coding sequence is TGTGCCAGTAGTACCCGGGGAACCGACCACGAGCAGTACTTC. Drawing the rest from reference TRBV19 and TRBJ2-7, the complete variable domain is DGGITQSPKYLFRKEGQNVTLSCEQNLNHDAMYWYRQDPGQGLRLIYYSQIVNDFQKGDIAEGYSVSREKKESFPLTVTSAQKNPTAFYLCASSTRGTDHEQYFGPGTRLTVT.

CDR3 residues: CASSQGTNSYNEQFF. The CDR3 DNA reads as TGCGCCAGCAGCCAGGGGACTAACTCCTACAATGAGCAGTTCTTC. The chain carries TRBV4-1 and TRBJ2-1; 7 bases align to TRBD2. The V gene end was trimmed by 3 bases and the J gene end by 0 bases; junction bases not matched to a gene: 2. Germline V gene sequence: CDR1 MGHRA, CDR2 YSYEKL. The CDR3 spans 15 residues.

This clonotype was counted between two and nine times. The DNA for the CDR3 is TGCGCCAGCAGCCGTGGGACAGGGGCTTACAATGAGCAGTTCTTC. The encoded protein is CASSRGTGAYNEQFF. The chain links TRBV5-1 to TRBJ2-1, with TRBD1 matching over 10 bases. The V gene's germline CDR1 is SGHRS and CDR2 YFSETQ. Losses at the gene ends were 4 bases for V and 4 bases for J; bases not matched to a gene: 5. This CDR3 region has 15 residues.

In this sample, this clonotype turned up a few times. This chain connects TRBV5-1 to TRBJ1-4; 9 bases match TRBD1. The J segment lost 8 bases and the V segment lost 4 bases, leaving 6 bases of the junction unmatched. The CDR3 is 14 residues long. From germline, CDR1 is SGHRS and CDR2 YFSETQ. The CDR3 coding sequence is TGCGCCAGCAGCATCGGACAGGGGAGGGAAAAACTGTTTTTT. Translation gives CASSIGQGREKLFF.

Comment on this clonotype: A read error may account for a junction end that differs from germline. V and J are TRBV20-1 and TRBJ1-3, with D unclear. CDR3 length: 13 residues. Germline assignment: CDR1 DFQATT and CDR2 SNEGSKA (reference sequence). CDR3 in amino acids: CSAKASSGNTIYF. The CDR3 DNA reads TGCAGCGCTAAAGCCAGCTCTGGAAACACCATATATTTT.

This rearrangement joins TRBV28 to TRBJ2-2; 9 bases are a match to TRBD2. The V and J ends lost 7 bases and 2 bases, in that order; junction bases with no gene match: 5. Germline loops: CDR1 MDHEN, CDR2 SYDVKM. The CDR3 covers 15 residues. CDR3 region: CASIIAGANTGELFF. The CDR3 nucleotides read TGTGCCAGCATCATAGCGGGGGCTAACACCGGGGAGCTGTTTTTT.

This clonotype was seen only a few times. The chain uses TRBV7-2 and TRBJ2-5; the D is unclear. V shed 5 bases and J shed 5 bases, with 9 bases lying between them. Germline CDR1 SGHTA, CDR2 FQGNSA. CDR3 length: 12 amino acids. The CDR3 DNA reads TGTGCCAGCAGCCGCCTGGGGGAGACCCAGTACTTC. Protein product: CASSRLGETQYF.

There are a few counts of this clonotype. This chain joins TRBV4-1 and TRBJ2-1; TRBD2 might be the D (6 bases). CDR1 MGHRA and CDR2 YSYEKL come from the germline V gene. This CDR3 has 18 amino acids. Trimming left V 1 base short and J 0 bases short, with 16 bases between. The chain's CDR3 is CASSQANLVGSSYNEQFF. The DNA for the CDR3 is TGCGCCAGCAGCCAAGCCAATCTGGTCGGGAGCTCCTACAATGAGCAGTTCTTC.

This clonotype was seen more than once but under ten times. CDR3 loop: CASSRPGLASYEQYF. The CDR3, as DNA: TGCGCCAGCAGCCGGCCGGGACTAGCTTCCTACGAGCAGTACTTC. The gene calls are TRBV4-1 and TRBJ2-7; TRBD2 aligns across 9 bases. Germline V gene lookup returns CDR1 MGHRA and CDR2 YSYEKL. The length of the CDR3 is 15 residues. After removal of 4 bases from V and 1 base from J, the junction contained 5 bases not matched to a gene.

This chain uses TRBV6-6 with TRBJ1-1; D not certain. From germline, CDR1 is MNHNY and CDR2 SVGAGI (reference sequence). The CDR3 totals 15 residues. The V gene lost 0 bases and the J gene lost 4 bases, with 12 bases spanning the gap. CDR3 residues: CASSYSGESVTEAFF. The CDR3 DNA follows: TGTGCCAGCAGTTACTCGGGCGAAAGTGTCACTGAAGCTTTCTTT.

V gene TRBV5-1 combines with J gene TRBJ2-5; 11 bases line up with TRBD2. Germline CDR1 and CDR2: SGHRS and YFSETQ. The CDR3 runs to 14 residues. The junction had 9 bases not matched to a gene; V was cut back by 4 bases and J by 10 bases. The CDR3 spells CASSGGSGGADQYF. In DNA, the CDR3 is TGCGCCAGCAGCGGAGGTAGCGGGGGGGCCGACCAGTACTTC.

The V gene is TRBV5-1, the J gene TRBJ2-5, with D unclear. Germline-derived CDR1 and CDR2 are SGHRS and YFSETQ. Trimming left V 0 bases short and J 4 bases short, with 7 bases between. The CDR3 is made up of 13 amino acids. CDR3: CASSLERGETQYF. DNA for the CDR3: TGCGCCAGCAGCTTGGAGCGAGGAGAGACCCAGTACTTC.

V is TRBV6-2 or TRBV6-3 and J is TRBJ1-1; perhaps TRBD1 as D (6 bases). Germline CDR1 and CDR2: MNHEY and SVGEGT. V was cut by 0 bases and J by 5 bases, with 10 bases left in between. The CDR3 is made up of 14 amino acids. As DNA, the CDR3 is TGTGCCAGCAGTTACTCGGGGACAAGAACTGAAGCTTTCTTT. Protein product: CASSYSGTRTEAFF.

The chain is built from TRBV10-3 and TRBJ2-3; 7 bases fit TRBD2. Germline CDR1 reads ENHRY; CDR2 reads SYGVKD. The CDR3 length is 15 residues. V was clipped by 4 bases and J by 1 base; unmatched bases: 5. In DNA form, the CDR3 reads TGTGCCATCAGTGTCGGGGGGTCTGGCACAGATACGCAGTATTTT. Encoded protein: CAISVGGSGTDTQYF.

This chain links TRBV4-1 with TRBJ2-3, with unresolved D. Trimming took 4 bases from V and 4 from J, leaving 9 bases between them. The germline V gene has CDR1 MGHRA and CDR2 YSYEKL. The CDR3 has 13 amino acids. Here the CDR3 reads CASSLRSPDTQYF. The CDR3 DNA reads as TGCGCCAGCAGCCTTCGGAGCCCAGATACGCAGTATTTT.

This chain joins TRBV6-2 or TRBV6-3 and TRBJ2-7; no definite D call. The CDR3 extends over 16 amino acids. V was clipped by 6 bases and J by 4 bases, with 22 bases between them. Per the germline V gene, CDR1 is MNHEY and CDR2 is SVGEGT. The CDR3 is CASSIPTAIMSYEQYF. The CDR3, as DNA: TGTGCCAGCAGCATACCTACAGCGATCATGTCGTACGAGCAGTACTTC.